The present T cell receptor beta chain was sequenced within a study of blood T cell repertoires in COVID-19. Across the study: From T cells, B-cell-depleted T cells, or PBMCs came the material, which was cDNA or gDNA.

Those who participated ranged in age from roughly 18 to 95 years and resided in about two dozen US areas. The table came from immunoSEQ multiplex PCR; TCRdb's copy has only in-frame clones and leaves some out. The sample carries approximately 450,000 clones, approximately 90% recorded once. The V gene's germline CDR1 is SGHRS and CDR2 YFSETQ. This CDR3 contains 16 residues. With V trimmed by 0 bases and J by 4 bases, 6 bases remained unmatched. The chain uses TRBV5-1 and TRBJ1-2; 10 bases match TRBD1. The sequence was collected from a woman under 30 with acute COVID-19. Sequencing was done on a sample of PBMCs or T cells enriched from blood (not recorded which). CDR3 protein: CASSLDRDRGVYGYTF. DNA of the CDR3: TGCGCCAGCAGCTTGGACCGGGACAGGGGTGTCTATGGCTACACCTTC. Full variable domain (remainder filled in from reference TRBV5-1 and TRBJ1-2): KAGVTQTPRYLIKTRGQQVTLSCSPISGHRSVSWYQQTPGQGLQFLFEYFSETQRNKGNFPGRFSGRQFSNSRSEMNVSTLELGDSALYLCASSLDRDRGVYGYTFGSGTRLTVV.